This TCR beta chain derives from a study of T cells after yellow fever vaccination. The 5'RACE template-switching step produced TCR cDNA and added a universal primer site and UMIs. In TCRdb, the 5' RACE reads were re-called with MiXCR into one record per CDR3 protein. The sample holds around 50,000 distinct CDR3 sequences, 5% to 8% seen once. Findings and limits, study-wide: The bulk population could contribute abundant contaminating clonotypes to FACS-sorted repertoires. Researchers noted that a small share of clonotypes showed up in both CD4 and CD8 compartments.

This clonotype was detected a few times. The sequencing used PBMCs, either bulk or a sorted T-cell subset (CD4+, CD8+, memory, or dextramer-sorted; not recorded which), collected 45 days after the yellow fever booster vaccination. This TCR came from a man in his thirties or forties who received the YFV17D yellow fever vaccine.

The CDR3 reads CASSFGLFQGYEMNTEAFF. CDR3 nucleotide sequence: TGCGCCAGCAGCTTCGGCTTATTCCAGGGATATGAAATGAACACTGAAGCTTTCTTT. The J gene is TRBJ1-1, the V gene TRBV5-1; D perhaps matches TRBD1 (5 bases). The V gene lost 2 bases and the J gene lost 0 bases, with 23 bases spanning the gap. The CDR3 has 19 amino acids. Germline V gene sequence: CDR1 SGHRS, CDR2 YFSETQ.